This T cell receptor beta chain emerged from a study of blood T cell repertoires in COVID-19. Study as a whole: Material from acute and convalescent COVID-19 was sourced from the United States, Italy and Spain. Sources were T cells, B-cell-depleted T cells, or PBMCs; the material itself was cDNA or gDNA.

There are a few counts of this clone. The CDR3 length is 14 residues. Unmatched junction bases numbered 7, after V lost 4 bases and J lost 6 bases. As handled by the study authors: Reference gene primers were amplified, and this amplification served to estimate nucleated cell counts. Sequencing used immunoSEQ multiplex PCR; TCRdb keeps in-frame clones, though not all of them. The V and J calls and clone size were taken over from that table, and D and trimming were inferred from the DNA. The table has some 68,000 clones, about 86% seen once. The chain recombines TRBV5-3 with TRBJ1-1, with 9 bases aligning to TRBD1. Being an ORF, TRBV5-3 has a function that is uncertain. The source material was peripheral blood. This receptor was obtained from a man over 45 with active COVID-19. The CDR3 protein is CARSPGQGNAEAFF. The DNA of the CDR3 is TGTGCCAGAAGCCCCGGACAGGGGAATGCTGAAGCTTTCTTT.